This record looks at one T cell receptor (beta chain) sequence and its context. The record originates from a study of tissue T cells after allogeneic stem cell transplantation. V was pared by 6 bases and J by 14 bases, with 17 bases between. The CDR3 has 12 amino acids. Germline lookup yields CDR1 MNHEY and CDR2 SVGEGT. Profiled with immunoSEQ multiplex PCR; TCRdb holds only in-frame clones, not every one. There are roughly 25,000 clones in the sample; 73% occur only once, and roughly 7.1% lies in the top ten. The sample here was tissue from the ileum, taken at autopsy. The chain has TRBV6-2 or TRBV6-3 and TRBJ2-1; D unresolved. The clonotype was recovered from a female donor older than 55 with lung cancer. DNA for the CDR3: TGTGCCAGCAGCCAATCAATAATGATTGAGTTCTTC. It codes for CASSQSIMIEFF.